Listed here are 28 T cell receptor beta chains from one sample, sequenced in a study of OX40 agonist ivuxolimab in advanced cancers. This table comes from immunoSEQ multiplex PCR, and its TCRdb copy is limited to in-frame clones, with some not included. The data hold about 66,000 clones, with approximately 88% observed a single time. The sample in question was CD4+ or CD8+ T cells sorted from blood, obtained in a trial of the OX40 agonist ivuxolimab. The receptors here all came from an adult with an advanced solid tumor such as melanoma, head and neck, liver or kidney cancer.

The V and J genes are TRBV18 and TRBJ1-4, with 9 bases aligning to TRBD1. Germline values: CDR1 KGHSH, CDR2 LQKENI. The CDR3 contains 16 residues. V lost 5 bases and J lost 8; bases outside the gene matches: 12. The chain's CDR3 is CASSARQGEYGEKLFF. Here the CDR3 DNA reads TGTGCCAGCTCAGCCCGACAGGGGGAGTACGGCGAAAAACTGTTTTTT.

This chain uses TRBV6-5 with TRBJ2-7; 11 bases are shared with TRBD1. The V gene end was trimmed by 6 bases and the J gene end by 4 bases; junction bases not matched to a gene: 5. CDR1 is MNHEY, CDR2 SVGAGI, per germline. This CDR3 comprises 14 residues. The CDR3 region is CASSRGTGGYEQYF. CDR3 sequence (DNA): TGTGCCAGCAGCCGTGGGACAGGGGGATACGAGCAGTACTTC.

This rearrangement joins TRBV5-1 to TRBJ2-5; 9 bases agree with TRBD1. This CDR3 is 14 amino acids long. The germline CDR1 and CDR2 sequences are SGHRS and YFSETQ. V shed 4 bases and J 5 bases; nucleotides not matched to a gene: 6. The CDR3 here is CASSSGQGYETQYF. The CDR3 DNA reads TGCGCCAGCAGCAGCGGACAGGGGTATGAGACCCAGTACTTC.

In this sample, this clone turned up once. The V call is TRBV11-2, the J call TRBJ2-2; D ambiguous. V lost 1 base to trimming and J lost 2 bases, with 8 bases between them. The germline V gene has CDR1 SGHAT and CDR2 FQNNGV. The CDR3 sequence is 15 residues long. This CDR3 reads CASSLVATNTGELFF. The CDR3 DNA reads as TGTGCCAGCAGCTTAGTCGCGACCAACACCGGGGAGCTGTTTTTT. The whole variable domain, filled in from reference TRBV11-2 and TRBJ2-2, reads EAGVAQSPRYKIIEKRQSVAFWCNPISGHATLYWYQQILGQGPKLLIQFQNNGVVDDSQLPKDRFSAERLKGVDSTLKIQPAKLEDSAVYLCASSLVATNTGELFFGEGSRLTVL.

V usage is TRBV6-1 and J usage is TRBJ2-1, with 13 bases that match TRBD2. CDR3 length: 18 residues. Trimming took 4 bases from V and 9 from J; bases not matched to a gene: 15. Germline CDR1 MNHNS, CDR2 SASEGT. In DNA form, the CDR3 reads TGTGCCAGCAGTGGGCGACTAGCGGGAGGCCGACTCGGGGGTGAGCAGTTCTTC. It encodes CASSGRLAGGRLGGEQFF.

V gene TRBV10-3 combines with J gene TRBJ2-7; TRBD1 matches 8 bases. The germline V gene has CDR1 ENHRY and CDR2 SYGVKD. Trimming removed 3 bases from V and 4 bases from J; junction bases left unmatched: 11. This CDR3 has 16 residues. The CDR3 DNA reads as TGTGCCATCAGTGACCTGGATAGGACAGGGATATACGAGCAGTACTTC. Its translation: CAISDLDRTGIYEQYF.

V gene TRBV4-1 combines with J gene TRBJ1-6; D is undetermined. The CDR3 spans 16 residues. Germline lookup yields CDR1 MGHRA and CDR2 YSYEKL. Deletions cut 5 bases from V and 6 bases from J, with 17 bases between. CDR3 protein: CASSWDPGEINSPLHF. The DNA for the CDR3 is TGCGCCAGCAGCTGGGATCCGGGAGAGATTAATTCACCCCTCCACTTT.

CDR3 coding DNA: TGTGCCAGCAGCGGGGGAGCGAACACCGGGGAGCTGTTTTTT. This encodes CASSGGANTGELFF. V is TRBV2 and J is TRBJ2-2, with D perhaps TRBD2 (6 bases). The V end was cut by 6 bases, the J end by 0 bases, with 8 bases between. CDR3 length: 14 amino acids. Germline CDR1 reads SNHLY; CDR2 reads FYNNEI.

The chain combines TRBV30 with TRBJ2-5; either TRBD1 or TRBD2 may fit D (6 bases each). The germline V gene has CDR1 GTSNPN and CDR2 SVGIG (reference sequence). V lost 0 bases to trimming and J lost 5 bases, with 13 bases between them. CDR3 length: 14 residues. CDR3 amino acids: CAWSVGGPVETQYF. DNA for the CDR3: TGTGCCTGGAGTGTAGGGGGGCCCGTGGAGACCCAGTACTTC.

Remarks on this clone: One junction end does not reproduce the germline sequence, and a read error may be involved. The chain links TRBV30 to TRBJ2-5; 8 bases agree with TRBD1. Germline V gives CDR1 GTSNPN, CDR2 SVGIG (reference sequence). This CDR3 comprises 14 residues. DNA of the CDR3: TGTGCCTGGAGTCCAGACAGGGGTCAAGACACCCAGTACTTC. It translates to CAWSPDRGQDTQYF.

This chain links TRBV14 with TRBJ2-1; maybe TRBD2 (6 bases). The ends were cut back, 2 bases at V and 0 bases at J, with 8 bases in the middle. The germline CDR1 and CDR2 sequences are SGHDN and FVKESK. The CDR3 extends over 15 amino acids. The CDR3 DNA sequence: TGTGCCAGCAGCCAACGAGCGGGCTCCTACAATGAGCAGTTCTTC. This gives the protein CASSQRAGSYNEQFF.

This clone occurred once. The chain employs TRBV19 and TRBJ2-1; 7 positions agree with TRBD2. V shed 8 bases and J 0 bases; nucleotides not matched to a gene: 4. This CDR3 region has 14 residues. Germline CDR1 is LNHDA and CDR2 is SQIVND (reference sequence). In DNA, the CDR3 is TGTGCCAGTCGCCTAGCGGCCTCCTACAATGAGCAGTTCTTC. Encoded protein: CASRLAASYNEQFF.

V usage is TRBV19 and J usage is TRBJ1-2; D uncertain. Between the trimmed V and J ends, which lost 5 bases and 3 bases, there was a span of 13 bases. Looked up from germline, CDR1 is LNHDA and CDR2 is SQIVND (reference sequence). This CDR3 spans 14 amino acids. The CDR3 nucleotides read TGTGCCAGTAGTGAGTCAGTGTATGACTATGGCTACACCTTC. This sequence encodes CASSESVYDYGYTF.

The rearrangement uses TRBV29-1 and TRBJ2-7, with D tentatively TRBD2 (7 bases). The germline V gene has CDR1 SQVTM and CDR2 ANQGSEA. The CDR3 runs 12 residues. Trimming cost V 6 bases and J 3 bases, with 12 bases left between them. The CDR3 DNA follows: TGCAGCGTGGGGGGGGCCGGCTACGAGCAGTACTTC. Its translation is CSVGGAGYEQYF.

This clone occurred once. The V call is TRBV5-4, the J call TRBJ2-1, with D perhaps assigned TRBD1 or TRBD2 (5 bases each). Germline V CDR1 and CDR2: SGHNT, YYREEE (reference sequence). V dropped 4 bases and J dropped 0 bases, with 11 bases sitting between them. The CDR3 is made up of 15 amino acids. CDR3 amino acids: CASSPGPSSYNEQFF. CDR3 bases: TGTGCCAGCAGCCCGGGACCGAGCTCCTACAATGAGCAGTTCTTC.

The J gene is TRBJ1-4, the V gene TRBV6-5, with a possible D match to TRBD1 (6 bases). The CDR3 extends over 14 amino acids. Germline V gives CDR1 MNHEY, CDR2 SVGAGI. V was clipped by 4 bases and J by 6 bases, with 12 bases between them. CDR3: CASSSYWTDEKLFF. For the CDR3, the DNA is TGTGCCAGCAGTTCCTACTGGACAGATGAAAAACTGTTTTTT.

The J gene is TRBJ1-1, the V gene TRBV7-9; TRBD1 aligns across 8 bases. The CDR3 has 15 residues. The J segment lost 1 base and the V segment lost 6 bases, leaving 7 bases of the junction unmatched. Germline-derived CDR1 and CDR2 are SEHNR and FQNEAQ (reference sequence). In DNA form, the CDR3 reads TGTGCCAGCAGTCGGGGACAGGCAAGGAACACTGAAGCTTTCTTT. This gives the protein CASSRGQARNTEAFF.

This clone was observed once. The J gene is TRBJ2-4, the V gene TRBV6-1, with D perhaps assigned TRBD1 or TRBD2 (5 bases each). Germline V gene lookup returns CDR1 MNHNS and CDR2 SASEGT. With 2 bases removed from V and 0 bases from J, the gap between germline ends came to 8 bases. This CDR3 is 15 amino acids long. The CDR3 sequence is CASSEPGRAKNIQYF. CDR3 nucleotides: TGTGCCAGCAGTGAACCAGGGAGAGCCAAAAACATTCAGTACTTC.

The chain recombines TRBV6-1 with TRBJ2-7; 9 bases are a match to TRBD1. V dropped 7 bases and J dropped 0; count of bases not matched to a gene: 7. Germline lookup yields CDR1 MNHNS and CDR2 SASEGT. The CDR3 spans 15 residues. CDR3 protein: CASNPGTGSSYEQYF. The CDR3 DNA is TGTGCCAGCAACCCCGGGACAGGGAGCTCCTACGAGCAGTACTTC.

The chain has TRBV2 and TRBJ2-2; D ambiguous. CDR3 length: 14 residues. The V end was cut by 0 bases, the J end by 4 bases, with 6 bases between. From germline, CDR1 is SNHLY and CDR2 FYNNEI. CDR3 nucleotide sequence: TGTGCCAGCAGTGAAGCACGAATCACCGGGGAGCTGTTTTTT. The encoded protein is CASSEARITGELFF.

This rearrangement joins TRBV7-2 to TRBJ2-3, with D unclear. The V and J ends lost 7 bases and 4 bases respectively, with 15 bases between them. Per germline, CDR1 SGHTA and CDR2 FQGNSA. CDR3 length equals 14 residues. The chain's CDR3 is CASTPVATSDTQYF. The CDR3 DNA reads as TGTGCCAGCACACCAGTGGCTACATCAGATACGCAGTATTTT.

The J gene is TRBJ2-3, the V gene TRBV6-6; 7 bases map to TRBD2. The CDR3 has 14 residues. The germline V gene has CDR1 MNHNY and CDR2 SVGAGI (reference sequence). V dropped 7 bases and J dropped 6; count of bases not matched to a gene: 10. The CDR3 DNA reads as TGTGCCAGCACCAGAGCGGGATCGGGTGATACGCAGTATTTT. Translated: CASTRAGSGDTQYF.

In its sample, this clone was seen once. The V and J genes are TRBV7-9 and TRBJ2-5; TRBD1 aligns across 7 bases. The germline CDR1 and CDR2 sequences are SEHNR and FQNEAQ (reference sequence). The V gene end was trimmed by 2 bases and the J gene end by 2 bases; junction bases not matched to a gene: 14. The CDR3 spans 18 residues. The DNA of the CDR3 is TGTGCCAGCAGCTTAAGGTCATTTGGTAGGGGGCTACAAGAGACCCAGTACTTC. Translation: CASSLRSFGRGLQETQYF.

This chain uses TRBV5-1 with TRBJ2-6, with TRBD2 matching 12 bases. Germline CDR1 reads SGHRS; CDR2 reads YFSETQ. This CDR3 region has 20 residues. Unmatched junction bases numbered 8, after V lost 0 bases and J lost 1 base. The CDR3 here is CASSLGASGRAGSGANVLTF. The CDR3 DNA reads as TGCGCCAGCAGCTTGGGTGCTAGCGGGAGGGCCGGTTCTGGGGCCAACGTCCTGACTTTC.

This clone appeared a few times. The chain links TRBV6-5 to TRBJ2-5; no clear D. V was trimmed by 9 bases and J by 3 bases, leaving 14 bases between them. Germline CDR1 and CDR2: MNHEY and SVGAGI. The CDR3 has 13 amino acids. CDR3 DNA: TGTGCCAGTAGACCCGGTGGGAAAGAGACCCAGTACTTC. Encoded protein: CASRPGGKETQYF.

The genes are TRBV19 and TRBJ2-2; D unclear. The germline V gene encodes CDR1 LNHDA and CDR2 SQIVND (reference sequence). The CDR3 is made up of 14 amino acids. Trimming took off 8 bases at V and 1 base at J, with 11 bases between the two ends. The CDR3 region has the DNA TGTGCCAGTCGATTACAACAGAACACCGGGGAGCTGTTTTTT. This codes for CASRLQQNTGELFF.

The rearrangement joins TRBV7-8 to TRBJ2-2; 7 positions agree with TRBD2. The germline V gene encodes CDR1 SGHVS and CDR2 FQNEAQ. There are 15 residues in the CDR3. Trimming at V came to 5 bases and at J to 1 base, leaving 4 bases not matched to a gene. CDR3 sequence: CASSPGLLNTGELFF. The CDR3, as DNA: TGTGCCAGCAGCCCGGGACTACTGAACACCGGGGAGCTGTTTTTT. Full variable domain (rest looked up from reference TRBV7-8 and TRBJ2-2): GAGVSQSPRYKVAKRGQDVALRCDPISGHVSLFWYQQALGQGPEFLTYFQNEAQLDKSGLPSDRFFAERPEGSVSTLKIQRTQQEDSAVYLCASSPGLLNTGELFFGEGSRLTVL.

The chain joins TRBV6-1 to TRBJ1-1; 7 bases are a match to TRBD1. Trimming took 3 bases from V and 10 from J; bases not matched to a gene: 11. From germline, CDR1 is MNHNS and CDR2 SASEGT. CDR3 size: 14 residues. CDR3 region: CASSEGDRTFRAFF. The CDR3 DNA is TGTGCCAGCAGTGAGGGGGACAGAACCTTCCGAGCTTTCTTT.